These 5 T cell receptor beta chains originate from one sample sequenced in a study of metastatic and nonmetastatic thyroid tumors. Nobody among the patients had been given any treatment before thyroid surgery. TCRdb reanalyzed the PCR reads via MiXCR. The table has fewer than 20,000 clones, roughly 25% seen once. The specimen sequenced was tumor tissue. The source is a female donor with papillary thyroid cancer or a benign thyroid nodule (not recorded which). Some clones in this sample may be carry-over from other donors' samples.

This clone is medium-sized within its sample. The chain has TRBV3-1 and TRBJ1-1, with D perhaps TRBD1 (5 bases). Trimming left V 1 base short and J 5 bases short, with 11 bases between. Germline CDR1 is LGHDT and CDR2 is YNNKEL (reference sequence). CDR3 length: 14 residues. The CDR3: CASSQGQLGTEAFF. CDR3 sequence (DNA): TGTGCCAGCAGCCAAGGACAGCTGGGGACTGAAGCTTTCTTT.

This chain joins TRBV5-1 and TRBJ2-1, with D perhaps matching TRBD2 (6 bases). The CDR3 runs 14 residues. Trimming pared 2 bases from V and 6 bases from J, leaving 12 bases between. Germline-derived CDR1 and CDR2 are SGHRS and YFSETQ. Here the CDR3 DNA reads TGCGCCAGCAGCTTTAGCGGAGACCCCAATGAGCAGTTCTTC. Translation gives CASSFSGDPNEQFF.

This clone ranks as medium-sized. The rearrangement links TRBV2 to TRBJ1-2; 8 nucleotides line up with TRBD1. CDR3 length: 11 amino acids. Germline lookup yields CDR1 SNHLY and CDR2 FYNNEI. Unmatched junction bases numbered 1, after V lost 6 bases and J lost 7 bases. The DNA for the CDR3 is TGTGCCAGCAGAGACAGGGGTGGCTACACCTTC. Amino acid sequence: CASRDRGGYTF.

This clone came up once. The chain joins TRBV13 to TRBJ1-2, with TRBD1 matching over 9 bases. The CDR3 length is 14 residues. Germline CDR1 and CDR2: PRHDT and FYEKMQ (reference sequence). The V gene end was trimmed by 7 bases and the J gene end by 8 bases; junction bases not matched to a gene: 11. The CDR3 coding sequence is TGTGCCAGCACCAATACACGGGACAGGGACGGCTACACCTTC. This codes for CASTNTRDRDGYTF.

Many counts were recorded for this clone. V and J are TRBV30 and TRBJ2-3, with D uncertain. CDR3 size: 13 residues. Per germline, CDR1 GTSNPN and CDR2 SVGIG (reference sequence). The V gene lost 4 bases and the J gene lost 1 base, with 9 bases spanning the gap. This CDR3 reads CAWMRFGTDTQYF. CDR3 nucleotide sequence: TGTGCCTGGATGCGGTTCGGCACAGATACGCAGTATTTT. The full variable domain, with the rest looked up from reference TRBV30 and TRBJ2-3, is SQTIHQWPATLVQPVGSPLSLECTVEGTSNPNLYWYRQAAGRGLQLLFYSVGIGQISSEVPQNLSASRPQDRQFILSSKKLLLSDSGFYLCAWMRFGTDTQYFGPGTRLTVL.